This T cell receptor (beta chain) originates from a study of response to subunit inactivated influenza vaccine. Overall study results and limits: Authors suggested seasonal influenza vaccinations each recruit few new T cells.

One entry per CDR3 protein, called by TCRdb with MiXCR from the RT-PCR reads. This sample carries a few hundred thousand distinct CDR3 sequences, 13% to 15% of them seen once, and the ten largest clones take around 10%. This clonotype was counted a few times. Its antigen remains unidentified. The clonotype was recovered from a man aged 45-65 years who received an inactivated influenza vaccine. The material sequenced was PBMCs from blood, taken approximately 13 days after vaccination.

The CDR3 nucleotides read TGTGCCAGCAGGGATAGGGGGCTGAACACTGAAGCTTTCTTT. Translation: CASRDRGLNTEAFF. The chain is built from TRBV27 and TRBJ1-1; 7 bases align to TRBD1. In germline, CDR1 is MNHEY, CDR2 SMNVEV (reference sequence). Trimming cost V 6 bases and J 0 bases; bases outside gene matches: 4. This CDR3 region has 14 residues.